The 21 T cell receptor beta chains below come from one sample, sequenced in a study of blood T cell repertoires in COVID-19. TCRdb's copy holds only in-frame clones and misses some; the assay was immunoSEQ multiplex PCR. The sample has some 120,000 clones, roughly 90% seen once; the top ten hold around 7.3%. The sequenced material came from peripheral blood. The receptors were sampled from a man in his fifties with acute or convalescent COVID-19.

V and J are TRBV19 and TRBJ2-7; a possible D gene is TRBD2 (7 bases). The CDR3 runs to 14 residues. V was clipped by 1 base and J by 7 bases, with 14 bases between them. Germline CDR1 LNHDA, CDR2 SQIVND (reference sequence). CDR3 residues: CASSIVGGAGEQYF. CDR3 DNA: TGTGCCAGTAGTATAGTTGGGGGGGCCGGAGAGCAGTACTTC.

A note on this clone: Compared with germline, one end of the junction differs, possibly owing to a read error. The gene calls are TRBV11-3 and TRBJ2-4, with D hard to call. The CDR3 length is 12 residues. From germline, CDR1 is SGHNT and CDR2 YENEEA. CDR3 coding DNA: TGTGCCAGCAGCTTAGGAGCTCTGTTCTTACACTTC. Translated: CASSLGALFLHF. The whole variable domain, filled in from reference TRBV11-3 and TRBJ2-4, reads EAGVVQSPRYKIIEKKQPVAFWCNPISGHNTLYWYLQNLGQGPELLIRYENEEAVDDSQLPKDRFSAERLKGVDSTLKIQPAELGDSAVYLCASSLGALFLHFGAGTRLSVL.

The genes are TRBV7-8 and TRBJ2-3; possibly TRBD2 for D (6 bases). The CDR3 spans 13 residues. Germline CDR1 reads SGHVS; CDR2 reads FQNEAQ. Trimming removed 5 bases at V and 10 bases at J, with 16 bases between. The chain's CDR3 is CASSARDFAAQYF. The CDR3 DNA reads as TGTGCCAGCAGCGCACGGGACTTCGCGGCGCAGTATTTT.

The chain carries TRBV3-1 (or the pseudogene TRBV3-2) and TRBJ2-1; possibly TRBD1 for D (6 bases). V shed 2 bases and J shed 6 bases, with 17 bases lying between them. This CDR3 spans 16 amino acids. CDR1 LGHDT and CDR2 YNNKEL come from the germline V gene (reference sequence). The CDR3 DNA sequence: TGTGCCAGCAGCCAATTAAGTGGGCAGGGGCCCAATGAGCAGTTCTTC. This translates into CASSQLSGQGPNEQFF.

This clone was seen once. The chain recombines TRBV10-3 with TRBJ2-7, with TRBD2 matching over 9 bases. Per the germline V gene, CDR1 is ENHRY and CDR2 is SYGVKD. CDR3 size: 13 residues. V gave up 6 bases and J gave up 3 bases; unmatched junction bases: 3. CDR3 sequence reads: CAISRLADYEQYF. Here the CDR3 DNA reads TGTGCCATCAGCCGACTAGCGGACTACGAGCAGTACTTC.

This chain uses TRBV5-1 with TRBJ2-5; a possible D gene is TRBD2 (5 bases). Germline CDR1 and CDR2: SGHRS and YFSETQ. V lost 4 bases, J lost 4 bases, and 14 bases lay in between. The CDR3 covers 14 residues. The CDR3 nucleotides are TGCGCCAGCAGCCCGGGGTACGGAATAGAGACCCAGTACTTC. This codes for CASSPGYGIETQYF.

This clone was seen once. The CDR3 DNA sequence: TGCGCCAGCACCCAGGGACTATCCTACGAGCAGTACTTC. This sequence encodes CASTQGLSYEQYF. This rearrangement joins TRBV5-1 to TRBJ2-7; 7 bases align to TRBD2. The CDR3 length is 13 residues. Germline CDR1 SGHRS, CDR2 YFSETQ. V shed 6 bases, J shed 1 base, and the junction held 4 bases outside the gene matches. Full variable domain (missing parts from reference TRBV5-1 and TRBJ2-7): KAGVTQTPRYLIKTRGQQVTLSCSPISGHRSVSWYQQTPGQGLQFLFEYFSETQRNKGNFPGRFSGRQFSNSRSEMNVSTLELGDSALYLCASTQGLSYEQYFGPGTRLTVT.

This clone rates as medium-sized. The DNA for the CDR3 is TGTGCCAGCACGGTAGGGGACACCGGGGAGCTGTTTTTT. Amino acids: CASTVGDTGELFF. The V call is TRBV6-5, the J call TRBJ2-2, with a possible D match to TRBD1 (5 bases). The V gene's germline CDR1 is MNHEY and CDR2 SVGAGI. The CDR3 extends over 13 amino acids. V was pared by 7 bases and J by 3 bases, with 9 bases between.

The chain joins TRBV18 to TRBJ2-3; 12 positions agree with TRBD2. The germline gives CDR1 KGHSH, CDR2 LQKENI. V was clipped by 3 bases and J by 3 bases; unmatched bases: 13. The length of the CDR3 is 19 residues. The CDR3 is CASSPPETSGRGLTDTQYF. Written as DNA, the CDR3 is TGTGCCAGCTCACCGCCGGAGACTAGCGGGAGAGGTTTAACAGATACGCAGTATTTT. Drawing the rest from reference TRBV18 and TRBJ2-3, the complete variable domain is NAGVMQNPRHLVRRRGQEARLRCSPMKGHSHVYWYRQLPEEGLKFMVYLQKENIIDESGMPKERFSAEFPKEGPSILRIQQVVRGDSAAYFCASSPPETSGRGLTDTQYFGPGTRLTVL.

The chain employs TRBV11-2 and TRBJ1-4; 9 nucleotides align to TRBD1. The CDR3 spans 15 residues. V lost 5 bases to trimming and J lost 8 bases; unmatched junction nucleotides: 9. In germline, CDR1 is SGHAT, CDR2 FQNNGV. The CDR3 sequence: CASSISGTGREKLFF. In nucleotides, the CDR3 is TGTGCCAGCAGCATATCCGGGACAGGGAGGGAAAAACTGTTTTTT.

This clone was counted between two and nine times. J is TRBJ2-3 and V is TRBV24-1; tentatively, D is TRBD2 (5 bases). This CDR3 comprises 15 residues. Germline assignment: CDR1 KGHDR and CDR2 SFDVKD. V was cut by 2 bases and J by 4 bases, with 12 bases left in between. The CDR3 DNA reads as TGTGCCACCAGTGATTCCGACGGACTTTCAGATACGCAGTATTTT. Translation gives CATSDSDGLSDTQYF.

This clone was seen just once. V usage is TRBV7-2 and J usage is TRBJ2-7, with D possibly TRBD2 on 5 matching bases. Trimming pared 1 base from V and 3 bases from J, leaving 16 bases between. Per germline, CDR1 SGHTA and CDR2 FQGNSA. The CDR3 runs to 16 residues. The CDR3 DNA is TGTGCCAGCAGCTTAGGCGGAGGCAGGACCAGCTACGAGCAGTACTTC. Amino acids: CASSLGGGRTSYEQYF.

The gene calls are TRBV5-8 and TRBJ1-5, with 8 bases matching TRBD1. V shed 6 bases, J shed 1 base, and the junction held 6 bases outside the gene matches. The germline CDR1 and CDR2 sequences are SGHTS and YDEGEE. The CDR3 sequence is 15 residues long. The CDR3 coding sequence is TGTGCCAGCATCCAGGGGGCAGCAAGCAATCAGCCCCAGCATTTT. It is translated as CASIQGAASNQPQHF. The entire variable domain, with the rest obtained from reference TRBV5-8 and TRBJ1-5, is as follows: EAGVTQSPTHLIKTRGQQATLRCSPISGHTSVYWYQQALGLGLQFLLWYDEGEERNRGNFPPRFSGRQFPNYSSELNVNALELEDSALYLCASIQGAASNQPQHFGDGTRLSIL.

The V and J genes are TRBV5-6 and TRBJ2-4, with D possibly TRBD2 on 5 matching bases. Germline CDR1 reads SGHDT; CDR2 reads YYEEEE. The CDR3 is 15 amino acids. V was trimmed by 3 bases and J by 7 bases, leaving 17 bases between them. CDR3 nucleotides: TGTGCCAGCAGCTGGAGGAGAGGTGTCAGGAACATTCAGTACTTC. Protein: CASSWRRGVRNIQYF.

The CDR3 loop reads CASSQSRGTYNEQFF. DNA of the CDR3: TGCGCCAGCAGTCAATCAAGGGGGACCTACAATGAGCAGTTCTTC. J is TRBJ2-1 and V is TRBV23-1; D is perhaps TRBD1 (6 bases). TRBV23-1 qualifies as an ORF whose function is uncertain. V lost 0 bases to trimming and J lost 2 bases, with 8 bases between them. This CDR3 contains 15 residues.

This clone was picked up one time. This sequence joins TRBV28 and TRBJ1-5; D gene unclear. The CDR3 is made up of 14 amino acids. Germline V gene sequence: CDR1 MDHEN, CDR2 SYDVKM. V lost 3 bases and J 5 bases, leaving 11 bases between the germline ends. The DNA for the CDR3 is TGTGCCAGCAGTTTCGTCAGGATTGATCAGCCCCAGCATTTT. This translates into CASSFVRIDQPQHF.

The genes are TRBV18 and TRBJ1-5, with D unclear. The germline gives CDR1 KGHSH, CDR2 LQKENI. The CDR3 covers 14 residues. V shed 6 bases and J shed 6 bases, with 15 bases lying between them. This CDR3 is CASSYAPARQPQHF. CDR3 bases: TGTGCCAGCTCCTACGCACCCGCGCGTCAGCCCCAGCATTTT.

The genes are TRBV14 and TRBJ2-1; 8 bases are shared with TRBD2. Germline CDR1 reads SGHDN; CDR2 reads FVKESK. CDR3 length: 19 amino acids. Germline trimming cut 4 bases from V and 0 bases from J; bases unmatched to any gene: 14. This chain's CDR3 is CASSRLPKLTSGSYNEQFF. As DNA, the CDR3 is TGTGCCAGCAGCCGATTGCCGAAATTAACTAGCGGCTCCTACAATGAGCAGTTCTTC.

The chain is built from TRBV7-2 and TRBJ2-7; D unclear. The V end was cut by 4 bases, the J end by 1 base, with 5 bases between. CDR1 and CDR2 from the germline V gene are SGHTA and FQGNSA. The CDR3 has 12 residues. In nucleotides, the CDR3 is TGTGCCAGCAGCTACTATTCCTACGAGCAGTACTTC. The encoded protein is CASSYYSYEQYF. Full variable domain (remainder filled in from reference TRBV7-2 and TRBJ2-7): GAGVSQSPSNKVTEKGKDVELRCDPISGHTALYWYRQSLGQGLEFLIYFQGNSAPDKSGLPSDRFSAERTGGSVSTLTIQRTQQEDSAVYLCASSYYSYEQYFGPGTRLTVT.

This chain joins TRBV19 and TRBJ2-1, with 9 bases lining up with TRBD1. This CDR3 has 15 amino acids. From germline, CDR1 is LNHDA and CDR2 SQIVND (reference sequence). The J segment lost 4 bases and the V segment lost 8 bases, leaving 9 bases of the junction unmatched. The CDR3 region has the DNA TGTGCCAGTGGGGGACAGGGAGGGGGATACAATGAGCAGTTCTTC. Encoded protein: CASGGQGGGYNEQFF.

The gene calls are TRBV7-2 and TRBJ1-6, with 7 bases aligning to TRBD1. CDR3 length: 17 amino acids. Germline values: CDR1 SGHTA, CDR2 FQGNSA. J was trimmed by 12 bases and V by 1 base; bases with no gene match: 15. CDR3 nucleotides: TGTGCCAGCAGCTTAGTGGCCGGGACAGCAGCCCCCCAACCCCTCCACTTT. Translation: CASSLVAGTAAPQPLHF.